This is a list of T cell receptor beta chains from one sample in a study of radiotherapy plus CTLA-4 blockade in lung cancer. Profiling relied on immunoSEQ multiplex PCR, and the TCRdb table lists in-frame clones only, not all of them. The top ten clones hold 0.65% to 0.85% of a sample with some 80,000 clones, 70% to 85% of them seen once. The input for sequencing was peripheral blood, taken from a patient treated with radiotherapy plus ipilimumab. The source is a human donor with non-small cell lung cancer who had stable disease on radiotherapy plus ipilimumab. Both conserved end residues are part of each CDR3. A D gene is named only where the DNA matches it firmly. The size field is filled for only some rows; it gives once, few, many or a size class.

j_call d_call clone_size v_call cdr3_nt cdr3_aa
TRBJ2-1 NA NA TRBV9 TGTGCCAGCAGCGCACTAGCAACCTACAATGAGCAGTTCTTC CASSALATYNEQFF
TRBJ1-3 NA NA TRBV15 TGTGCCACCAGCAGAGATACTGGAAACACCATATATTTT CATSRDTGNTIYF
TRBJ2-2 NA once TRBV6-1 TGTGCCAGCACTTCGATGAGTGGGAGCACCGGGGAGCTGTTTTTT CASTSMSGSTGELFF
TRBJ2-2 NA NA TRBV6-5 TGTGCCAGCAGTTACTCGGGCAGGGCAGGCGCCGGGGAGCTGTTTTTT CASSYSGRAGAGELFF
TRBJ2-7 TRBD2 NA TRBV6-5 TGTGCCAGCAGCTACGACCGGCTAGCGGGAGGCTACGAGCAGTACTTC CASSYDRLAGGYEQYF
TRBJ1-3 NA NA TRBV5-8 TGTGCCAGCAGCTTGGATGGGGGCACTGGAAACACCATATATTTT CASSLDGGTGNTIYF
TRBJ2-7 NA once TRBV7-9 TGTGCCAGCAGCTTAGGCCTGGGAGCCTACGAGCAGTACTTC CASSLGLGAYEQYF
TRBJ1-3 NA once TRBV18 TGTGCCAGCTCACCCCCTGGAAACACCATATATTTT CASSPPGNTIYF
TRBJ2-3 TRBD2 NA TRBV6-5 TGTGCCAGCAGTTACAAGACTAGCGGGGGCACAGATACGCAGTATTTT CASSYKTSGGTDTQYF
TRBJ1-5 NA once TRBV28 TGTGCCAGCAGCCGGACACCTGAGCCCCAGCATTTT CASSRTPEPQHF
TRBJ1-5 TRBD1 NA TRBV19 TGTGCCAGTAGTATAAGGGACAGGGGAAATCAGCCCCAGCATTTT CASSIRDRGNQPQHF
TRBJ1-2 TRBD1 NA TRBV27 TGTGCCAGCAGTTTATCCACAGGGGTCTATGGCTACACCTTC CASSLSTGVYGYTF
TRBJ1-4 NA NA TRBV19 TGTGCCAGTAGTTCCCGACGCGGAATTGAAAAACTGTTTTTT CASSSRRGIEKLFF
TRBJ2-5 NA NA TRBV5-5 TGTGCCAGCAGCTTAAGAGGTGGAGAGACCCAGTACTTC CASSLRGGETQYF
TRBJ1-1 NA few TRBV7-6 TGTGCCAGCAGCCTACAAATGAACACTGAAGCTTTCTTT CASSLQMNTEAFF
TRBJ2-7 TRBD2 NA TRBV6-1 TGTGCCAGCAGTGCGCAGCGGGAGGGCTACGAGCAGTACTTC CASSAQREGYEQYF
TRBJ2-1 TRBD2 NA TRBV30 TGTGCCTGGAGTACGACTAGCGGGAGGGCTCCTGAGCAGTTCTTC CAWSTTSGRAPEQFF
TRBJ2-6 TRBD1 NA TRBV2 TGTGCCAGCAGAGAACCGGGACAGGGTATAGCTGGGGCCAACGTCCTGACTTTC CASREPGQGIAGANVLTF
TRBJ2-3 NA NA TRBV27 TGTGCCAGCAGTTCCTACGGTACGCAGTATTTT CASSSYGTQYF
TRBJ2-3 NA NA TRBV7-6 TGTGCCAGCAGCGCCCTAGGTACAGATACGCAGTATTTT CASSALGTDTQYF
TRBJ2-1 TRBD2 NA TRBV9 TGTGCCAGCAGCGTAGGGTCCAGCGGGGGGGCCAGTGAGCAGTTCTTC CASSVGSSGGASEQFF
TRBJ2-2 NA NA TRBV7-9 TGTGCCAGCAGCTTAAGACTAGGGGACACCGGGGAGCTGTTTTTT CASSLRLGDTGELFF
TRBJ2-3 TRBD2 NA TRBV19 TGTGCCAGTAGTATCGACGGGGGGGTAGATACGCAGTATTTT CASSIDGGVDTQYF
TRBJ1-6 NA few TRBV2 TGTGCCAGCAAAGGCAGGGTTTTAAATTCACCCCTCCACTTT CASKGRVLNSPLHF
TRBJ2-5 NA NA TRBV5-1 TGCGCCAGCAGCCATTCCTATGGGGGGGGCGAGACCCAGTACTTC CASSHSYGGGETQYF
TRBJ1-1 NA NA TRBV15 TGTGCCACCAGCAGTCCGGTCCGGGACAACATGAACACTGAAGCTTTCTTT CATSSPVRDNMNTEAFF
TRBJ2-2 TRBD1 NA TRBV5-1 TGCGCCAGCAGCTTGTCCGGGACAGGGACCACCGGGGAGCTGTTTTTT CASSLSGTGTTGELFF
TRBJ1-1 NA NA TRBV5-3 TGTGCCAGAAGCACGCCAGGGAGACGTATGAACACTGAAGCTTTCTTT CARSTPGRRMNTEAFF
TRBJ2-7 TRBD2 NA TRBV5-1 TGCGCCAGCAGCTCCGGACTAGCGGGAGGCTACGAGCAGTACTTC CASSSGLAGGYEQYF
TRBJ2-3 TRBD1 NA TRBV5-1 TGCGCCAGCAGATTGGGACAGAAAGATACGCAGTATTTT CASRLGQKDTQYF
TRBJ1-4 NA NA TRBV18 TGTGCCAGCTCGGGTCTTCGGACCGAAACAACTAATGAAAAACTGTTTTTT CASSGLRTETTNEKLFF
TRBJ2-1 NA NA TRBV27 TGTGCCAGCAGTTTGGGCAGGGGTGGGTGGAATGAGCAGTTCTTC CASSLGRGGWNEQFF
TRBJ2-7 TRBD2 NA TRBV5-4 TGTGCCAGCAGCTTAGCGGGGGGGCCCTTCGAGCAGTACTTC CASSLAGGPFEQYF
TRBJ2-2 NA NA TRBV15 TGTGCCACCAGCAGAGGACTGGACACCGGGGAGCTGTTTTTT CATSRGLDTGELFF
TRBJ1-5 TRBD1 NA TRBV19 TGTGCCAGTATGGGACAGGGTGGGTTTTATGGCAATCAGCCCCAGCATTTT CASMGQGGFYGNQPQHF
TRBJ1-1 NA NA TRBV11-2 TGTGCCAGCAGCTTAGTTGGACGACCGAACACTGAAGCTTTCTTT CASSLVGRPNTEAFF
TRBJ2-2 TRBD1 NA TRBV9 TGTGCCAGCAGCCTTAGGGGGCAGAACACCGGGGAGCTGTTTTTT CASSLRGQNTGELFF
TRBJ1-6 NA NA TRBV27 TGTGCCAGCAGTTTATCACAGGGACTGGATTCACCCCTCCACTTT CASSLSQGLDSPLHF
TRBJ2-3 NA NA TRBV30 TGTGCCTGGAGTGTACAGTCTAGCGCCCGGGCGAAAGATACGCAGTATTTT CAWSVQSSARAKDTQYF
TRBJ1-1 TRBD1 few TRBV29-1 TGCAGCGTTTGGGACAGGAGTGAAGCTTTCTTT CSVWDRSEAFF
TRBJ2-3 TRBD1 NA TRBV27 TGTGCCAGCAGTTTATGGGGACAGGGCTTCACAGATACGCAGTATTTT CASSLWGQGFTDTQYF
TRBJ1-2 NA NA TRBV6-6 TGTGCCAGCAGTTACGGGGACAATAGCCGCTATGGCTACACCTTC CASSYGDNSRYGYTF